The 9 T cell receptor beta chains listed next were all sequenced from one sample in a study of blood T cell repertoires in COVID-19. TCRdb's table, derived via immunoSEQ multiplex PCR, lists solely in-frame clones and lacks some. The top ten hold approximately 19% of the sample, which has around 200,000 clones, approximately 81% seen once. Sequences were obtained from PBMCs or T cells enriched from blood (not recorded which). The receptors derive from a middle-aged man who had recovered from COVID-19.

This chain connects TRBV2 to TRBJ2-3; 9 bases match TRBD2. Trimming took 6 bases from V and 0 from J; bases not matched to a gene: 4. From germline, CDR1 is SNHLY and CDR2 FYNNEI. The CDR3 covers 15 residues. This CDR3 reads CASSGLALSTDTQYF. CDR3 coding DNA: TGTGCCAGCAGCGGACTAGCGCTCAGCACAGATACGCAGTATTTT.

In DNA form, the CDR3 reads TGCAGTGCTAGTGGGACTAGCGAAACCTACGAGCAGTACTTC. This translates into CSASGTSETYEQYF. This rearrangement joins TRBV20-1 to TRBJ2-7; TRBD2 agrees at 10 bases. The CDR3 is made up of 14 amino acids. Germline CDR1 and CDR2: DFQATT and SNEGSKA (reference sequence). The J segment lost 2 bases and the V segment lost 3 bases, leaving 4 bases of the junction unmatched.

The chain is built from TRBV18 and TRBJ2-1; possibly TRBD2 for D (7 bases). V was pared by 1 base and J by 8 bases, with 12 bases between. This CDR3 has 14 residues. Germline V gene sequence: CDR1 KGHSH, CDR2 LQKENI. CDR3 sequence: CASSPRGGRHEQFF. In nucleotides, the CDR3 is TGTGCCAGCTCACCACGGGGGGGGCGGCATGAGCAGTTCTTC. Complete variable domain (other parts from reference TRBV18 and TRBJ2-1): NAGVMQNPRHLVRRRGQEARLRCSPMKGHSHVYWYRQLPEEGLKFMVYLQKENIIDESGMPKERFSAEFPKEGPSILRIQQVVRGDSAAYFCASSPRGGRHEQFFGPGTRLTVL.

The chain couples TRBV27 to TRBJ2-1, with a weak D call TRBD2 (7 bases). The V gene lost 5 bases and the J gene lost 9 bases, with 20 bases spanning the gap. The CDR3 consists of 15 residues. Germline V gene lookup returns CDR1 MNHEY and CDR2 SMNVEV (reference sequence). This CDR3 reads CASSPEGGISLEQFF. The CDR3 nucleotides are TGTGCCAGCAGTCCAGAGGGGGGGATATCGCTTGAGCAGTTCTTC.

The chain carries TRBV15 and TRBJ1-2, with 9 bases matching TRBD1. The CDR3 consists of 14 residues. V lost 1 base, J lost 6 bases, and 3 bases stayed unmatched. Germline V CDR1 and CDR2: LNHNV, YYDKDF (reference sequence). Here the CDR3 reads CATSRGGDRDGYTF. CDR3 DNA sequence: TGTGCCACCAGCAGAGGGGGGGACAGGGATGGCTACACCTTC.

This clone was seen more than once but under ten times. Here the CDR3 DNA reads TGTGCCTGGAGTGCCCCTTTGACAGGGGTGAACGAGCAGTACTTC. Its translation is CAWSAPLTGVNEQYF. V is TRBV30 and J is TRBJ2-7; 8 bases fit TRBD1. CDR1 and CDR2 from the germline V gene are GTSNPN and SVGIG (reference sequence). The V gene end was trimmed by 1 base and the J gene end by 5 bases; junction bases not matched to a gene: 10. The CDR3 runs to 15 residues.

The CDR3 protein is CAWSRNEKLFF. The CDR3, as DNA: TGTGCCTGGAGCAGGAATGAAAAACTGTTTTTT. This chain connects TRBV30 to TRBJ1-4; D gene ambiguous. Trimming shortened V by 3 bases and J by 5 bases, and 4 bases separated the two germline ends. The CDR3 contains 11 residues. CDR1 and CDR2 (germline): GTSNPN, SVGIG (reference sequence).

The chain links TRBV11-2 to TRBJ2-7, with TRBD1 matching over 8 bases. This CDR3 contains 15 residues. Looked up from germline, CDR1 is SGHAT and CDR2 is FQNNGV. V lost 2 bases and J lost 1; bases outside the gene matches: 4. CDR3 residues: CASSLNRGSSYEQYF. The DNA of the CDR3 is TGTGCCAGCAGCTTAAACAGGGGGTCTTCCTACGAGCAGTACTTC.

J is TRBJ2-7 and V is TRBV28, with TRBD1 matching over 12 bases. The CDR3 has 16 residues. The J segment lost 4 bases and the V segment lost 5 bases, leaving 9 bases of the junction unmatched. Germline CDR1 MDHEN, CDR2 SYDVKM. The CDR3 region is CASSPPRDRGLYEQYF. CDR3 bases: TGTGCCAGCAGTCCTCCAAGGGACAGGGGGCTGTACGAGCAGTACTTC.